The 22 T cell receptor beta chains presented below share a single source sample, sequenced in a study of cytomegalovirus exposure and HLA in healthy donors. The PCR had 60 Vbeta and 13 Jbeta primers. This table comes from immunoSEQ multiplex PCR, and its TCRdb copy is limited to in-frame clones, with some not included. Of 200,000 to 250,000 clones listed, roughly 82% are singletons. Sequences were obtained from PBMCs. The receptors were gathered from a middle-aged woman in good health and CMV-seropositive.

The V gene is TRBV19, the J gene TRBJ1-5; no clear D gene. Trimming removed 6 bases from V and 0 bases from J, with 18 bases in between. Germline CDR1 is LNHDA and CDR2 is SQIVND (reference sequence). The CDR3 has 17 amino acids. The CDR3 loop reads CASRGFVAANSNQPQHF. In DNA form, the CDR3 reads TGTGCCAGTAGGGGTTTTGTGGCAGCGAATAGCAATCAGCCCCAGCATTTT.

J is TRBJ2-3 and V is TRBV5-1, with TRBD2 identical over 7 bases. J lost 2 bases, V lost 4 bases, and 4 bases had no gene match. This CDR3 spans 14 amino acids. The germline V gene has CDR1 SGHRS and CDR2 YFSETQ. The CDR3 is CASSRGEITDTQYF. The CDR3, as DNA: TGCGCCAGCAGCCGGGGGGAGATCACAGATACGCAGTATTTT.

The rearrangement links TRBV10-3 to TRBJ1-5, with D perhaps matching TRBD1 (6 bases). The CDR3 consists of 13 residues. V was trimmed by 6 bases and J by 7 bases, leaving 13 bases between them. The germline gives CDR1 ENHRY, CDR2 SYGVKD. The CDR3 here is CAISPDSWQPQHF. Here the CDR3 DNA reads TGTGCCATCAGCCCGGACAGTTGGCAGCCCCAGCATTTT.

The chain has TRBV7-3 and TRBJ2-2; D not resolved. Trimming cost V 1 base and J 6 bases, with 3 bases left between them. Germline lookup yields CDR1 SGHTA and CDR2 FQGTGA. This CDR3 is 12 amino acids long. In DNA, the CDR3 is TGTGCCAGCAGCTTAAGAGCCGGGGAGCTGTTTTTT. Amino acids: CASSLRAGELFF.

V is TRBV2 and J is TRBJ2-6; 7 bases align to TRBD1. Germline CDR1 is SNHLY and CDR2 is FYNNEI. The CDR3 loop spans 16 amino acids. With V trimmed by 5 bases and J by 2 bases, 6 bases remained unmatched. The CDR3 coding sequence is TGTGCCAGCAGTCGACAGGGCCTGCCTGGGGCCAACGTCCTGACTTTC. It specifies CASSRQGLPGANVLTF.

The V gene is TRBV7-9, the J gene TRBJ1-6; D is unresolved. Germline V gene data show CDR1 as SEHNR and CDR2 as FQNEAQ (reference sequence). The CDR3 extends over 13 amino acids. V shed 5 bases and J shed 5 bases, with 7 bases lying between them. CDR3 in amino acids: CASSLSDNSPLHF. In nucleotides, the CDR3 is TGTGCCAGCAGCCTCTCGGATAATTCACCCCTCCACTTT.

V gene TRBV9 combines with J gene TRBJ1-2; D is unresolved. Germline lookup yields CDR1 SGDLS and CDR2 YYNGEE. There are 14 residues in the CDR3. Between the trimmed V and J ends, which lost 4 bases and 7 bases, there was a span of 17 bases. As DNA, the CDR3 is TGTGCCAGCAGCCTCCTACTCCCCGGCGGTGGCTACACCTTC. Amino acid sequence: CASSLLLPGGGYTF.

V usage is TRBV11-3 and J usage is TRBJ2-1; TRBD1 agrees at 9 bases. The V segment lost 1 base and the J segment 7 bases; nucleotides outside the gene matches: 8. Germline V lookup: CDR1 SGHNT, CDR2 YENEEA. The length of the CDR3 is 16 residues. The CDR3 spells CASSLVGQGFLNEQFF. CDR3 bases: TGTGCCAGCAGCTTAGTGGGACAGGGTTTTTTGAATGAGCAGTTCTTC.

The rearrangement uses TRBV5-4 and TRBJ1-4; 7 nucleotides match TRBD1. CDR3 size: 15 residues. Germline values: CDR1 SGHNT, CDR2 YYREEE (reference sequence). V lost 4 bases, J lost 7 bases, and 10 bases stayed unmatched. The CDR3 spells CASSPARDSFEKLFF. For the CDR3, the DNA is TGTGCCAGCAGCCCGGCCCGGGACAGTTTTGAAAAACTGTTTTTT.

The V gene is TRBV19, the J gene TRBJ1-1, with a tentative D call TRBD1 (6 bases). Germline CDR1 is LNHDA and CDR2 is SQIVND (reference sequence). CDR3 length: 15 residues. V shed 4 bases and J shed 5 bases, with 17 bases lying between them. The CDR3 DNA follows: TGTGCCAGTAGTACGAACAGGGAAAGGGGGACTGAAGCTTTCTTT. Translation: CASSTNRERGTEAFF.

This clone occurred once. The CDR3 coding sequence is TGTGCCAGCAGCTTGGGACAGGGCGACGAGCAGTACTTC. It is translated as CASSLGQGDEQYF. The V call is TRBV5-4, the J call TRBJ2-7, with 7 bases aligning to TRBD1. Germline trimming cut 0 bases from V and 5 bases from J; bases unmatched to any gene: 2. Germline values: CDR1 SGHNT, CDR2 YYREEE (reference sequence). The CDR3 spans 13 residues. The whole variable domain, filled in from reference TRBV5-4 and TRBJ2-7, reads ETGVTQSPTHLIKTRGQQVTLRCSSQSGHNTVSWYQQALGQGPQFIFQYYREEENGRGNFPPRFSGLQFPNYSSELNVNALELDDSALYLCASSLGQGDEQYFGPGTRLTVT.

This chain joins TRBV7-2 and TRBJ1-1; a weak D match, TRBD1 (5 bases). This CDR3 region has 12 residues. V lost 5 bases, J lost 10 bases, and 14 bases lay in between. The germline CDR1 and CDR2 sequences are SGHTA and FQGNSA. The CDR3 nucleotides read TGTGCCAGCAGCCCCGACTGGGGGGGAGCTTTCTTT. It codes for CASSPDWGGAFF.

The chain links TRBV7-9 to TRBJ2-1, with 9 bases that match TRBD1. Per germline, CDR1 SEHNR and CDR2 FQNEAQ (reference sequence). The CDR3 has 15 residues. Trimming at V came to 0 bases and at J to 6 bases, leaving 3 bases not matched to a gene. CDR3 sequence (DNA): TGTGCCAGCAGCTTAGCTCCGACAGGGGGCAATGAGCAGTTCTTC. Encoded protein: CASSLAPTGGNEQFF.

The chain carries TRBV4-2 and TRBJ2-3, with 7 bases that match TRBD2. This CDR3 is 16 amino acids long. Germline CDR1 is LGHNA and CDR2 is YNFKEQ. V shed 0 bases, J shed 3 bases, and the junction held 6 bases outside the gene matches. The chain's CDR3 is CASSQESAGVTDTQYF. The DNA for the CDR3 is TGTGCCAGCAGCCAAGAGTCCGCGGGGGTAACAGATACGCAGTATTTT.

The chain carries TRBV14 and TRBJ2-1; D might be TRBD2 (5 bases). V lost 3 bases, J lost 7 bases, and 16 bases lay in between. Germline-derived CDR1 and CDR2 are SGHDN and FVKESK. CDR3 length: 15 residues. In DNA, the CDR3 is TGTGCCAGCAGCCAGTCTCTCGGGAACGGGAATGAGCAGTTCTTC. Translated, it gives CASSQSLGNGNEQFF.

This clone was counted once. The chain has TRBV5-4 and TRBJ2-1, with a tentative D call TRBD2 (7 bases). Deletions cut 6 bases from V and 14 bases from J, with 18 bases between. The CDR3 consists of 12 residues. CDR1 and CDR2 from the germline V gene are SGHNT and YYREEE (reference sequence). The CDR3 here is CASTSQTGREFF. CDR3 in DNA: TGTGCCAGCACCTCACAAACAGGGAGGGAGTTCTTC. The entire variable domain, with the rest obtained from reference TRBV5-4 and TRBJ2-1, is as follows: ETGVTQSPTHLIKTRGQQVTLRCSSQSGHNTVSWYQQALGQGPQFIFQYYREEENGRGNFPPRFSGLQFPNYSSELNVNALELDDSALYLCASTSQTGREFFGPGTRLTVL.

The rearrangement uses TRBV30 and TRBJ2-7; 14 nucleotides line up with TRBD2. The CDR3 covers 14 residues. Losses at the gene ends were 4 bases for V and 6 bases for J; bases not matched to a gene: 5. CDR1 and CDR2 (germline): GTSNPN, SVGIG (reference sequence). The CDR3 sequence is CAWNSGLAGAEQYF. As DNA, the CDR3 is TGTGCCTGGAATTCGGGACTAGCGGGGGCCGAGCAGTACTTC.

The chain has TRBV6-5 and TRBJ2-5; the D gene is possibly TRBD2 (5 bases). The end of the DNA aligns better with TRBJ2-7, so the J call may be wrong. Germline loops: CDR1 MNHEY, CDR2 SVGAGI. The CDR3 loop spans 13 amino acids. CDR3 in amino acids: CASSKSGFYEQYF. The DNA for the CDR3 is TGTGCCAGCAGTAAAAGCGGTTTCTACGAGCAGTACTTC.

The genes are TRBV11-2 and TRBJ1-3; 9 positions agree with TRBD1. V dropped 3 bases and J dropped 0; count of bases not matched to a gene: 6. This CDR3 region has 17 residues. The V gene's germline CDR1 is SGHAT and CDR2 FQNNGV. The CDR3 sequence is CASSFIGTGLSGNTIYF. The DNA of the CDR3 is TGTGCCAGCAGCTTTATCGGGACAGGGCTCTCTGGAAACACCATATATTTT.

This rearrangement joins TRBV10-3 to TRBJ2-3; 7 positions agree with TRBD2. Germline trimming cut 9 bases from V and 1 base from J; bases unmatched to any gene: 7. The germline CDR1 and CDR2 sequences are ENHRY and SYGVKD. The CDR3 is 14 residues long. CDR3 in DNA: TGTGCCATTCAAAGCGGGGAACGCACAGATACGCAGTATTTT. The encoded protein is CAIQSGERTDTQYF.

The rearrangement joins TRBV6-4 to TRBJ2-2, with D perhaps TRBD1 (6 bases). Germline-derived CDR1 and CDR2 are MRHNA and SNTAGT. V was trimmed by 6 bases and J by 2 bases, leaving 13 bases between them. This CDR3 region has 15 residues. CDR3: CASSPDSSNTGELFF. The CDR3 nucleotides are TGTGCCAGCAGCCCGGACAGCTCCAACACCGGGGAGCTGTTTTTT.

This clone showed up just once. The chain links TRBV27 to TRBJ2-1; TRBD1 aligns across 10 bases. The trim removed 6 bases at V and 9 bases at J, leaving 8 bases unmatched. Germline CDR1 and CDR2: MNHEY and SMNVEV (reference sequence). This CDR3 contains 14 residues. DNA for the CDR3: TGTGCCAGCAGGTACCGGGACAGGGGAAGTGAGCAGTTCTTC. Translated, it gives CASRYRDRGSEQFF.